This T cell receptor (beta chain) came from a study of T cell responses to AZD1222 COVID-19 vaccine. Regarding the study as a whole: White British ancestry dominated among donors, who included more females, and clonal diversity was possibly underestimated.

TCRdb's table, derived via immunoSEQ multiplex PCR, lists solely in-frame clones and lacks some. The listing contains about 140,000 clones. With respect to this clone: As yet, its antigen is unknown.

Germline-derived CDR1 and CDR2 are SQVTM and ANQGSEA. The CDR3 is 11 residues long. V lost 6 bases, J lost 7 bases, and 5 bases stayed unmatched. Sample: peripheral blood. The chain combines TRBV29-1 with TRBJ1-2; 7 nucleotides agree with TRBD1. This clonotype originated in an adult in good health. The CDR3 DNA follows: TGCAGCGTCAGGGGGAACGGTGGCTACACCTTC. Translation: CSVRGNGGYTF.